This T cell receptor (beta chain) was profiled in a study of T cells in Graves' hyperthyroidism and ophthalmopathy. Study summary: Blood from the periphery was taken at initial diagnosis, before any treatment. Study outcomes and limitations: Ophthalmopathy got predicted by the model a median roughly 6.1 months before its onset.

Germline V gene lookup returns CDR1 DFQATT and CDR2 SNEGSKA (reference sequence). The CDR3 has 17 residues. V dropped 6 bases and J dropped 5; count of bases not matched to a gene: 14. As concerns this clonotype: Its target is unknown.

Across 18 months, stable Graves' hyperthyroidism was marked by no progression to ophthalmopathy. Recently diagnosed hyperthyroidism of less than 2 months' duration affected patients aged 18 to 65. Amplified TCR beta CDR3 regions came from RNA transcripts. HTBI primers were employed in a first-round RT-PCR of the TCR CDR3. TCRdb re-called the multiplex PCR reads through MiXCR, storing one row per CDR3 protein. The table has about 100,000 distinct CDR3 sequences, 15% to 20% seen once; the top ten hold 42%. The receptor's source is a woman aged 50 to 60 with Graves' hyperthyroidism. This chain links TRBV20-1 with TRBJ2-1, with 12 bases lining up with TRBD2. What was sequenced was blood. The DNA of the CDR3 is TGCAGTGCCCCCGGGACCGGGACTAGCGGGCCTCACAATGAGCAGTTCTTC. It is translated as CSAPGTGTSGPHNEQFF.